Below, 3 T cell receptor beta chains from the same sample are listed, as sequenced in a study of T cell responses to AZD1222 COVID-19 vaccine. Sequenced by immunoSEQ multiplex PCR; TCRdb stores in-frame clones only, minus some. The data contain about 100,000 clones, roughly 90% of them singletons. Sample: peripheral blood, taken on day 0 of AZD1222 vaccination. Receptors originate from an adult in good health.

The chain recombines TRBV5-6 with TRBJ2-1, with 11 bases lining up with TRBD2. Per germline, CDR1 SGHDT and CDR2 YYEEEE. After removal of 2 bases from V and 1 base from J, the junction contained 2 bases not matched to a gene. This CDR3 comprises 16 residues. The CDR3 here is CASSFSGRGSYNEQFF. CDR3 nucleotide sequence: TGTGCCAGCAGCTTTAGCGGGAGGGGGTCCTACAATGAGCAGTTCTTC.

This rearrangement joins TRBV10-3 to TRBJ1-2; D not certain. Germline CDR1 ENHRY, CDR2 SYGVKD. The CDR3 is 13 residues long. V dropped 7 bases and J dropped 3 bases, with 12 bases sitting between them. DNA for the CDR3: TGTGCCATCAAGGCGGCTGAGGACTATGGCTACACCTTC. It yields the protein CAIKAAEDYGYTF.

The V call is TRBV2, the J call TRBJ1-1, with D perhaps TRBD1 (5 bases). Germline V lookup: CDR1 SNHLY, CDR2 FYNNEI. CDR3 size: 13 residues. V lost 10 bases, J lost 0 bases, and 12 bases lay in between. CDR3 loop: CATRDVMNTEAFF. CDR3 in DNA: TGTGCCACTAGGGACGTAATGAACACTGAAGCTTTCTTT.